This TCR beta chain was observed in a study of blood T cell repertoires in COVID-19. In the study overall: Acute-phase and convalescent COVID-19 samples originated in the United States, Italy and Spain. Nucleic acid was either cDNA or gDNA, and it came from T cells, B-cell-depleted T cells, or PBMCs.

Germline assignment: CDR1 MNHEY and CDR2 SVGAGI. The CDR3 totals 15 residues. Trimming took 0 bases from V and 14 from J; bases not matched to a gene: 15. Per the authors' pipeline: Reference gene primer amplification gave estimated nucleated cell counts. Measured with immunoSEQ multiplex PCR; TCRdb has only the in-frame clones, and not every one. That table supplies the V and J calls and clone size; D and trimming were determined from the DNA. The sample lists a few hundred thousand clones; around 90% were seen once. The chain uses TRBV6-5 and TRBJ1-2; TRBD1 aligns across 7 bases. The sample comprised peripheral blood. The clonotype originates from a woman in her fifties or sixties who had recovered from COVID-19. CDR3 bases: TGTGCCAGCAGTTACTCATCTGGACAGGCGGCTTGGCTAACCTTC. Its translation: CASSYSSGQAAWLTF.